These 19 T cell receptor beta chains were all obtained from the same sample, sequenced in a study of blood T cell repertoires in COVID-19. The method was immunoSEQ multiplex PCR; TCRdb's version includes in-frame clones alone and lacks a portion of them. The profile shows a few hundred thousand clones, 85% of them singletons. The sequenced sample was peripheral blood. These receptors were obtained from a young woman with acute or convalescent COVID-19.

This clone was found a few times. This rearrangement joins TRBV19 to TRBJ1-5; TRBD1 aligns across 9 bases. The germline V gene encodes CDR1 LNHDA and CDR2 SQIVND (reference sequence). This CDR3 has 15 amino acids. V lost 4 bases, J lost 5 bases, and 6 bases stayed unmatched. The CDR3 sequence is CASSRDRAGYQPQHF. The CDR3 nucleotides are TGTGCCAGTAGTAGGGACAGGGCCGGCTATCAGCCCCAGCATTTT.

This clone was detected only once. This chain joins TRBV19 and TRBJ1-5, with 9 nucleotides matching TRBD1. The CDR3 runs 17 residues. Looked up from germline, CDR1 is LNHDA and CDR2 is SQIVND (reference sequence). Losses at the gene ends were 4 bases for V and 1 base for J; bases not matched to a gene: 8. The CDR3 loop is CASSNTGGPWSNQPQHF. In DNA form, the CDR3 reads TGTGCCAGTAGTAATACAGGGGGCCCTTGGAGCAATCAGCCCCAGCATTTT.

This clone occurred once. V and J are TRBV9 and TRBJ1-3, with 7 bases that match TRBD1. V shed 3 bases and J 9 bases; nucleotides not matched to a gene: 15. The CDR3 length is 16 residues. Germline V lookup: CDR1 SGDLS, CDR2 YYNGEE. The CDR3 loop is CASSAWDSGIFGTIYF. The CDR3 DNA reads as TGTGCCAGCAGCGCATGGGACAGTGGGATTTTTGGCACCATATATTTT.

The chain links TRBV6-5 to TRBJ2-1; D may be TRBD2 (6 bases). This CDR3 contains 16 residues. Germline CDR1 reads MNHEY; CDR2 reads SVGAGI. V gave up 0 bases and J gave up 8 bases, with 17 bases separating them. CDR3 in amino acids: CASSYSYPGARDEQFF. Here the CDR3 DNA reads TGTGCCAGCAGTTACTCTTATCCGGGAGCACGGGATGAGCAGTTCTTC.

The chain carries TRBV12-5 and TRBJ2-3; a possible D gene is TRBD2 (6 bases). V was cut by 5 bases and J by 3 bases, with 6 bases left in between. CDR3 length: 12 residues. Germline values: CDR1 LGHNT, CDR2 FRNRAP. The CDR3 is CASGRGTDTQYF. CDR3 DNA sequence: TGTGCTAGTGGTCGGGGGACAGATACGCAGTATTTT.

The chain carries TRBV21-1 and TRBJ1-3. TRBV21-1 is a known pseudogene. This CDR3 spans 14 amino acids. In nucleotides, the CDR3 is TGTGCCAGCAGCAAAGCGCGGGCCGGAAACACCATATATTTT. It specifies CASSKARAGNTIYF.

The rearrangement links TRBV10-2 to TRBJ2-7; D remains unclear. The CDR3 runs 13 residues. CDR1 is WSHSY, CDR2 SAAADI, per germline. With 0 bases removed from V and 2 bases from J, the gap between germline ends came to 5 bases. CDR3 sequence: CASSESTAYEQYF. CDR3 in DNA: TGCGCCAGCAGTGAGTCGACTGCCTACGAGCAGTACTTC.

This chain uses TRBV7-3 with TRBJ2-2, with D possibly being TRBD1 (5 bases). The germline CDR1 and CDR2 sequences are SGHTA and FQGTGA. The CDR3 runs to 14 residues. The V end lost 5 bases, the J end lost 5 bases, and 12 bases lay between the germline ends. DNA for the CDR3: TGTGCCAGCAGCGCGTCCGCAGGGACCGGGGAGCTGTTTTTT. As protein: CASSASAGTGELFF.

The chain carries TRBV12-3 or TRBV12-4 and TRBJ2-7; D possibly corresponds to TRBD1 (6 bases). The CDR3 is 13 amino acids. The V end was cut by 5 bases, the J end by 4 bases, with 12 bases between. CDR3 sequence (DNA): TGTGCCAGCAGTACAGGGTTCGATTACGAGCAGTACTTC. It codes for CASSTGFDYEQYF.

This clone was detected a few times. The chain employs TRBV19 and TRBJ1-1; D may be TRBD1 (6 bases). This CDR3 is built from 14 residues. CDR1 and CDR2 from the germline V gene are LNHDA and SQIVND (reference sequence). Trimming shortened V by 3 bases and J by 5 bases, and 13 bases separated the two germline ends. This CDR3 reads CASSIKRGGTEAFF. The CDR3 DNA sequence: TGTGCCAGTAGTATCAAAAGGGGGGGGACTGAAGCTTTCTTT.

The chain uses TRBV7-9 and TRBJ2-7; D gene unclear. The CDR3 has 15 amino acids. The germline V gene has CDR1 SEHNR and CDR2 FQNEAQ (reference sequence). Between the trimmed V and J ends, which lost 7 bases and 4 bases, there was a span of 20 bases. The CDR3 loop is CASNPLNPSPYEQYF. The CDR3 DNA reads TGTGCCAGCAATCCACTCAACCCCTCCCCATACGAGCAGTACTTC.

The chain recombines TRBV5-4 with TRBJ2-1; D may be TRBD2 (5 bases). Trimming stripped 5 bases from V and 3 bases from J, with 6 bases between. The length of the CDR3 is 12 residues. Looked up from germline, CDR1 is SGHNT and CDR2 is YYREEE (reference sequence). As DNA, the CDR3 is TGTGCCAGCAGTCGGGACTACAATGAGCAGTTCTTC. Translated, it gives CASSRDYNEQFF.

This clone has only a few counts. The J gene is TRBJ1-1, the V gene TRBV2; TRBD1 matches 10 bases. J lost 0 bases, V lost 5 bases, and 9 bases had no gene match. The CDR3 is 17 residues long. Looked up from germline, CDR1 is SNHLY and CDR2 is FYNNEI. The CDR3 is CASSWGQGRAMNTEAFF. In nucleotides, the CDR3 is TGTGCCAGCAGTTGGGGACAGGGGAGAGCAATGAACACTGAAGCTTTCTTT.

This chain uses TRBV5-4 with TRBJ2-3, with TRBD2 matching over 10 bases. CDR1 is SGHNT and CDR2 is YYREEE in the germline V gene (reference sequence). This CDR3 region has 15 residues. V shed 5 bases, J shed 2 bases, and the junction held 5 bases outside the gene matches. The CDR3 is CASRASGGSTDTQYF. CDR3 sequence (DNA): TGTGCCAGCAGGGCTAGCGGGGGTTCCACAGATACGCAGTATTTT.

This chain connects TRBV27 to TRBJ1-1, with a tentative D call TRBD1 (6 bases). V dropped 3 bases and J dropped 0 bases, with 14 bases sitting between them. The CDR3 runs 16 residues. Per germline, CDR1 MNHEY and CDR2 SMNVEV (reference sequence). The chain's CDR3 is CASSFESGTMNTEAFF. As DNA, the CDR3 is TGTGCCAGCAGTTTCGAGTCAGGGACAATGAACACTGAAGCTTTCTTT.

The genes are TRBV7-9 and TRBJ1-4; no clear D. In germline, CDR1 is SEHNR, CDR2 FQNEAQ (reference sequence). This CDR3 has 15 residues. V was pared by 1 base and J by 0 bases, with 6 bases between. The CDR3 reads CASSLGLSTNEKLFF. The CDR3, as DNA: TGTGCCAGCAGCTTAGGGCTCTCAACTAATGAAAAACTGTTTTTT.

V is TRBV13 and J is TRBJ1-1; 8 nucleotides match TRBD1. This CDR3 contains 16 residues. Germline loops: CDR1 PRHDT, CDR2 FYEKMQ (reference sequence). J lost 1 base, V lost 2 bases, and 6 bases had no gene match. The CDR3 loop reads CASSLSGDRGNTEAFF. In nucleotides, the CDR3 is TGTGCCAGCAGCTTATCGGGCGACAGGGGGAACACTGAAGCTTTCTTT.

The J gene is TRBJ2-1, the V gene TRBV11-1; TRBD2 agrees at 10 bases. The CDR3 spans 15 residues. The V segment lost 3 bases and the J segment 4 bases; nucleotides outside the gene matches: 3. Germline V gene data show CDR1 as SGHAT and CDR2 as FQDESV (reference sequence). The CDR3 loop is CASSFGLAAYNEQFF. The CDR3 DNA sequence: TGTGCCAGCAGCTTCGGACTAGCGGCTTACAATGAGCAGTTCTTC.

This chain uses TRBV27 with TRBJ2-7; 7 bases map to TRBD2. The CDR3 contains 15 residues. V lost 7 bases to trimming and J lost 6 bases; unmatched junction nucleotides: 15. Per germline, CDR1 MNHEY and CDR2 SMNVEV (reference sequence). This CDR3 is CASNQGGAGRGEQYF. The CDR3 DNA is TGTGCCAGCAACCAAGGCGGAGCGGGGAGGGGCGAGCAGTACTTC.